Sample share makes the clone carrying this T cell receptor beta chain medium-sized. Its antigen is undetermined. The record originates from a study of circulating CD8 cells and anti-PD-1 response in melanoma. The QIAseq Immune Repertoire TCR panel built the libraries from roughly 15 ng of total RNA. TCRdb reanalysed the reads using MiXCR and keeps one entry per CDR3 protein. The top ten clones hold about 56% of a sample with hundreds of distinct CDR3 sequences, around 11% of them seen once. Four subsets defined by PD-1 and/or TIGIT were sorted from live CD3+CD8+TCRalphabeta+ cells. Germline V gene data show CDR1 as LNHDA and CDR2 as SQIVND (reference sequence). The V gene lost 5 bases and the J gene lost 0 bases, with 11 bases spanning the gap. The CDR3 covers 16 residues. Findings of the study overall: Diversity ranked highest in DNEG and lowest in TIGIT subsets.

This specimen consisted of CD8+ T cells from PBMCs, obtained at baseline or after one month of anti-PD-1 therapy (not recorded which). The sequence was collected from a human donor with melanoma. J is TRBJ1-6 and V is TRBV19; D unclear. CDR3 amino acids: CASSLTASSYNSPLHF. The CDR3 DNA sequence: TGTGCCAGTAGTCTGACTGCGAGCTCCTATAATTCACCCCTCCACTTT. Looking up the rest from reference TRBV19 and TRBJ1-6 gives the full variable domain: DGGITQSPKYLFRKEGQNVTLSCEQNLNHDAMYWYRQDPGQGLRLIYYSQIVNDFQKGDIAEGYSVSREKKESFPLTVTSAQKNPTAFYLCASSLTASSYNSPLHFGNGTRLTVT.